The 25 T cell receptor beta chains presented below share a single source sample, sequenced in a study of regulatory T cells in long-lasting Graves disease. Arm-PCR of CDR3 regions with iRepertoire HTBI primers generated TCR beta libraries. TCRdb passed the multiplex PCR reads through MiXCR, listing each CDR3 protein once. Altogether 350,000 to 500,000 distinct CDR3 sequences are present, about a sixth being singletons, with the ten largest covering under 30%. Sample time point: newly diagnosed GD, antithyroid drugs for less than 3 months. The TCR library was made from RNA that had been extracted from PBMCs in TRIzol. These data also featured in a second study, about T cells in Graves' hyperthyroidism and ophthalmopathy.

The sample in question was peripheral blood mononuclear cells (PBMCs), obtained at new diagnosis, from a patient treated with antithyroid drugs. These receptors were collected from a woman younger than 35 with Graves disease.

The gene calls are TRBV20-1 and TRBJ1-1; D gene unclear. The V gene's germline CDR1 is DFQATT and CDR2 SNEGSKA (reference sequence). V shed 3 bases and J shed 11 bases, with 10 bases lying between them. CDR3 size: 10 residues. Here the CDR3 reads CSARDSGAFF. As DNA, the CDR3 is TGCAGTGCTAGGGATTCCGGGGCTTTCTTT.

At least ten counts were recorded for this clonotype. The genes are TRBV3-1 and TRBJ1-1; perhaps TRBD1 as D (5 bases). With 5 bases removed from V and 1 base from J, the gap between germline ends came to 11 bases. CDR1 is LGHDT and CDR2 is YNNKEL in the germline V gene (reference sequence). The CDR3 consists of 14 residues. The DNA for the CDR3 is TGTGCCAGCAGCACGACAGCTGAGAACACTGAAGCTTTCTTT. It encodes CASSTTAENTEAFF.

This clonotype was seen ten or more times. The CDR3 sequence is CAWNLEGPYEQYF. The CDR3 bases are TGTGCCTGGAATTTGGAGGGACCCTACGAGCAGTACTTC. The rearrangement joins TRBV30 to TRBJ2-7; D is possibly TRBD2 (6 bases). Trimming removed 4 bases at V and 2 bases at J, with 12 bases between. This CDR3 is 13 amino acids long. The germline gives CDR1 GTSNPN, CDR2 SVGIG (reference sequence). Full variable domain (outside the CDR3, taken from reference TRBV30 and TRBJ2-7): SQTIHQWPATLVQPVGSPLSLECTVEGTSNPNLYWYRQAAGRGLQLLFYSVGIGQISSEVPQNLSASRPQDRQFILSSKKLLLSDSGFYLCAWNLEGPYEQYFGPGTRLTVT.

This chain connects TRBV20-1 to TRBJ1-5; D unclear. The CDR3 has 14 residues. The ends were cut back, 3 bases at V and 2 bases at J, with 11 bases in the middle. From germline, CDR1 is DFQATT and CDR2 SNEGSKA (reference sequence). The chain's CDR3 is CSASIPRGNQPQHF. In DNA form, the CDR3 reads TGCAGTGCTAGTATACCGAGGGGCAATCAGCCCCAGCATTTT.

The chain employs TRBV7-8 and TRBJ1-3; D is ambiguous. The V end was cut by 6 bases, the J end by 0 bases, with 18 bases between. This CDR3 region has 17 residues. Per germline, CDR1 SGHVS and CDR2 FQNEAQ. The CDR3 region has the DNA TGTGCCAGCAGTTGGTCGGTCCCGGCAAGCTCTGGAAACACCATATATTTT. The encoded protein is CASSWSVPASSGNTIYF. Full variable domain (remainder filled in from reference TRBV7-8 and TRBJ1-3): GAGVSQSPRYKVAKRGQDVALRCDPISGHVSLFWYQQALGQGPEFLTYFQNEAQLDKSGLPSDRFFAERPEGSVSTLKIQRTQQEDSAVYLCASSWSVPASSGNTIYFGEGSWLTVV.

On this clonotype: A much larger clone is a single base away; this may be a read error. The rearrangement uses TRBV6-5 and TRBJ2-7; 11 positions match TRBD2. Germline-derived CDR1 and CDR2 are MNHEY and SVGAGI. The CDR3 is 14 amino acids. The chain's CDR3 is CGSSYTSGRYEQYF. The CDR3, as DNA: TGTGGCAGCAGTTATACTAGCGGGAGATACGAGCAGTACTTC.

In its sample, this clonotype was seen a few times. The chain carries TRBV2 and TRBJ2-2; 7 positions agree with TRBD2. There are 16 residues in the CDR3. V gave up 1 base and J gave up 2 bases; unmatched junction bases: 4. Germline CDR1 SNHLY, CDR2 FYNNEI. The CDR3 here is CASSEGLAVNTGELFF. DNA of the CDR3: TGTGCCAGCAGTGAAGGGCTAGCGGTAAACACCGGGGAGCTGTTTTTT.

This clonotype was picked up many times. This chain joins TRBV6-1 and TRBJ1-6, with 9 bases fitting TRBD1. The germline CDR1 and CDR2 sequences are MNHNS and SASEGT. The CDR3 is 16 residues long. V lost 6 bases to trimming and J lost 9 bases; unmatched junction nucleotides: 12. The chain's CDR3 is CASREQGARSVSPLHF. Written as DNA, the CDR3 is TGTGCCAGCAGGGAACAGGGGGCGCGTTCGGTTTCACCCCTCCACTTT.

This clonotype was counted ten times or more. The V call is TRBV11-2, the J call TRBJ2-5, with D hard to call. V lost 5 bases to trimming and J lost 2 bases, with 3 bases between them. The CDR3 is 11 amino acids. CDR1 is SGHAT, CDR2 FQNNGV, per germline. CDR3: CASSHQETQYF. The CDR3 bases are TGTGCCAGCAGCCATCAAGAGACCCAGTACTTC.

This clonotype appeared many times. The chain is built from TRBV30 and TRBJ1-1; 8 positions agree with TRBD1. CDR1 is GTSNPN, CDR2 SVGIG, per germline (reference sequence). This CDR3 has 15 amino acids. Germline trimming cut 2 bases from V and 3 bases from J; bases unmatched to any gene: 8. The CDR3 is CAWSPIDRGYTEAFF. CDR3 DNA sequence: TGTGCCTGGAGTCCGATCGACAGGGGTTACACTGAAGCTTTCTTT.

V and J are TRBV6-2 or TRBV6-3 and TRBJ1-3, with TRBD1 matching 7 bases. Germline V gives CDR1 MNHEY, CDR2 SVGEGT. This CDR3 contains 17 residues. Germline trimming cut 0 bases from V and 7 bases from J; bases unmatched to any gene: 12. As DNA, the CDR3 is TGTGCCAGCAGTTACTCGTTTCCTAAGGGGGCCCGTAACACCATATATTTT. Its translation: CASSYSFPKGARNTIYF.

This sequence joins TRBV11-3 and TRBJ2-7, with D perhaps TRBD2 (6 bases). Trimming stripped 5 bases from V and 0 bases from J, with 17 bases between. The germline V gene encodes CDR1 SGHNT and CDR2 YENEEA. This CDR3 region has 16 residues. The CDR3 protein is CASSPTPGLGSYEQYF. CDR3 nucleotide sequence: TGTGCCAGCAGCCCGACACCGGGACTCGGCTCCTACGAGCAGTACTTC.

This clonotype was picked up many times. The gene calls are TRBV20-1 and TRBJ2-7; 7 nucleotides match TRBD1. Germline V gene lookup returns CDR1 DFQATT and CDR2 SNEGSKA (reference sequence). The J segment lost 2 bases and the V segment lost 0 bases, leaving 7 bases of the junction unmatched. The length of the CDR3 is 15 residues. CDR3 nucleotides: TGCAGTGCTAGAGATTGGGGACAGAGTACCTACGAGCAGTACTTC. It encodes CSARDWGQSTYEQYF.

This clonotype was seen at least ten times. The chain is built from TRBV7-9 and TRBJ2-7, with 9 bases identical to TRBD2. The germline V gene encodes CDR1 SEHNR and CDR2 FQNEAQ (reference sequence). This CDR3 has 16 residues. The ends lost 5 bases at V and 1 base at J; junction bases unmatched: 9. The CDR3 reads CASSLGQAGGSYEQYF. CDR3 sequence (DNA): TGTGCCAGCAGCCTAGGACAGGCGGGAGGGTCCTACGAGCAGTACTTC.

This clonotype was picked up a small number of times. The CDR3 sequence is CASSSGQNTEAFF. CDR3 DNA sequence: TGTGCCAGCAGTTCCGGACAGAACACTGAAGCTTTCTTT. The chain combines TRBV6-5 with TRBJ1-1, with D possibly TRBD1 on 5 matching bases. Germline V CDR1 and CDR2: MNHEY, SVGAGI. This CDR3 region has 13 residues. The V end lost 4 bases, the J end lost 1 base, and 7 bases lay between the germline ends.

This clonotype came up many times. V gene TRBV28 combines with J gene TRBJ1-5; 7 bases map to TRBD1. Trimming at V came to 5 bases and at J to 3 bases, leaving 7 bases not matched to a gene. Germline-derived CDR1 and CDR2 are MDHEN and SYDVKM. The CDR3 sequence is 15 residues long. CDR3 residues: CASSEPGQLNQPQHF. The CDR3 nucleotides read TGTGCCAGCAGTGAACCGGGACAGCTCAATCAGCCCCAGCATTTT.

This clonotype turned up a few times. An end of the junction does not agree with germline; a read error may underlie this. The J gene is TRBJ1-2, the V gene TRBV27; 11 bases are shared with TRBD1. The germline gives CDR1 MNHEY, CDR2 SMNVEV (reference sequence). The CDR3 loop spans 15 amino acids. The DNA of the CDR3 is TGTGCCAGCAGTATCCGGGACAGGGGGTCGGAAGGCTGCACCTTC. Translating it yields CASSIRDRGSEGCTF.

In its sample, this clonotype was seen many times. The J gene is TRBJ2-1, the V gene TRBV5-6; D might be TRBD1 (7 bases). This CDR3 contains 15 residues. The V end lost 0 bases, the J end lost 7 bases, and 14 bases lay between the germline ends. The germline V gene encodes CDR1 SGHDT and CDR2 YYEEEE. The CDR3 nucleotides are TGTGCCAGCAGCTTGGTTGGCAGGGGGAGGAATGAGCAGTTCTTC. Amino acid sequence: CASSLVGRGRNEQFF.

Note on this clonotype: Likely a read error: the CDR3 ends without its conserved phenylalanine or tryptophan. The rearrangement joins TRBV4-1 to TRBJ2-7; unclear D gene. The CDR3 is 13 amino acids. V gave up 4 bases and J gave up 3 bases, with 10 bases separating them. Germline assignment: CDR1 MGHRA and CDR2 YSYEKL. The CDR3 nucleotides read TGCGCCAGCAGCCCCGGACCGAACTACGAGCAGTACCTC. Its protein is CASSPGPNYEQYL.

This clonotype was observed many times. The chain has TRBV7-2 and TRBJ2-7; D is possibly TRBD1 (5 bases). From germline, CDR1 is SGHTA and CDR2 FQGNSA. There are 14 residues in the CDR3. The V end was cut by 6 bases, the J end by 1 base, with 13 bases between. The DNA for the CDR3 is TGTGCCAGCAGACAGGCTGCCCAGTCCTACGAGCAGTACTTC. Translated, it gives CASRQAAQSYEQYF.

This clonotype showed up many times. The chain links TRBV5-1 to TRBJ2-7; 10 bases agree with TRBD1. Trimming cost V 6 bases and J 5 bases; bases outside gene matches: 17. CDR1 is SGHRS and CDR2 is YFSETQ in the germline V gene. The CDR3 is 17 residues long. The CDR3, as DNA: TGCGCCAGCACCACCGGCCTGGCCGGACAGGGGGGCCACGAGCAGTACTTC. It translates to CASTTGLAGQGGHEQYF. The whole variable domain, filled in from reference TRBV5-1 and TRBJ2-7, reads KAGVTQTPRYLIKTRGQQVTLSCSPISGHRSVSWYQQTPGQGLQFLFEYFSETQRNKGNFPGRFSGRQFSNSRSEMNVSTLELGDSALYLCASTTGLAGQGGHEQYFGPGTRLTVT.

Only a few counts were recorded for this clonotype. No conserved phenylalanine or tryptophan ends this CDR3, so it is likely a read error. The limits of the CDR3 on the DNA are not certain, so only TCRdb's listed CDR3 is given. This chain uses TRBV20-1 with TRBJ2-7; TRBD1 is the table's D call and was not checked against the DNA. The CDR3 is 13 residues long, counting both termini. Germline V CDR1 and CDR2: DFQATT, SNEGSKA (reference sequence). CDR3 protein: CTIRDRVREGEYL.

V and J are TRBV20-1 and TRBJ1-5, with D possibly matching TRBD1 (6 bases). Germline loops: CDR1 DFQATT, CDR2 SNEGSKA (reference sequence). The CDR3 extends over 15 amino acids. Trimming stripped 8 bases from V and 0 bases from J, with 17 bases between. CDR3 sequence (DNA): TGCAGTAGCAACGATGGGACACATAGCAATCAGCCCCAGCATTTT. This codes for CSSNDGTHSNQPQHF.

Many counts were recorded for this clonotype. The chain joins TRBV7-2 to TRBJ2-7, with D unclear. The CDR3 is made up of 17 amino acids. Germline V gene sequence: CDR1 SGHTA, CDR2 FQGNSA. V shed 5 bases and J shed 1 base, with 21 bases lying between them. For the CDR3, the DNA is TGTGCCAGCAGCCTAGTACTCCGGTTGTCCGCGTCCTACGAGCAGTACTTC. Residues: CASSLVLRLSASYEQYF.

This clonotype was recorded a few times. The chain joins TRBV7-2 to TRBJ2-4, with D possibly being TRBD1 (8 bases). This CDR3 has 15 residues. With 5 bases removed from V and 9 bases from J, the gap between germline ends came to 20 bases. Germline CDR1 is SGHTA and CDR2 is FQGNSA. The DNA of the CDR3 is TGTGCCAGCAGCCCCCACAGGGGGGGGCAAGGCATTCAGTACTTC. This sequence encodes CASSPHRGGQGIQYF. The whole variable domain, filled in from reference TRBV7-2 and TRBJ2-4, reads GAGVSQSPSNKVTEKGKDVELRCDPISGHTALYWYRQSLGQGLEFLIYFQGNSAPDKSGLPSDRFSAERTGGSVSTLTIQRTQQEDSAVYLCASSPHRGGQGIQYFGAGTRLSVL.